This T cell receptor (beta chain) is drawn from a study of blood T cell repertoires in COVID-19. In the study overall: The origin of the acute and convalescent COVID-19 samples was the United States, Italy and Spain. T cells, B-cell-depleted T cells, or PBMCs supplied cDNA or gDNA.

The germline gives CDR1 SGHKS, CDR2 YYEKEE (reference sequence). There are 14 residues in the CDR3. The V end lost 2 bases, the J end lost 6 bases, and 14 bases lay between the germline ends. During active infection, Seattle patients enrolled and were then monitored through disease. Per the study methods: Amplification of reference gene primers provided the estimated nucleated cell counts. The data were produced by immunoSEQ multiplex PCR, yet TCRdb's version contains in-frame clones alone and is incomplete. V and J calls plus clone size are reproduced from that table; the DNA served to infer D and trimming. Counted here are 350,000 to 400,000 clones, around nine tenths occurring once; the ten biggest clones make up just over 7%.

The sequenced sample consisted of peripheral blood. The chain employs TRBV5-5 and TRBJ2-5; D is perhaps TRBD2 (5 bases). This sequence was found in a woman aged 55-69 years with COVID-19, enrolled during active disease. The CDR3 sequence: CASSFIGERKTQYF. The CDR3, as DNA: TGTGCCAGCAGCTTTATCGGGGAACGGAAGACCCAGTACTTC.